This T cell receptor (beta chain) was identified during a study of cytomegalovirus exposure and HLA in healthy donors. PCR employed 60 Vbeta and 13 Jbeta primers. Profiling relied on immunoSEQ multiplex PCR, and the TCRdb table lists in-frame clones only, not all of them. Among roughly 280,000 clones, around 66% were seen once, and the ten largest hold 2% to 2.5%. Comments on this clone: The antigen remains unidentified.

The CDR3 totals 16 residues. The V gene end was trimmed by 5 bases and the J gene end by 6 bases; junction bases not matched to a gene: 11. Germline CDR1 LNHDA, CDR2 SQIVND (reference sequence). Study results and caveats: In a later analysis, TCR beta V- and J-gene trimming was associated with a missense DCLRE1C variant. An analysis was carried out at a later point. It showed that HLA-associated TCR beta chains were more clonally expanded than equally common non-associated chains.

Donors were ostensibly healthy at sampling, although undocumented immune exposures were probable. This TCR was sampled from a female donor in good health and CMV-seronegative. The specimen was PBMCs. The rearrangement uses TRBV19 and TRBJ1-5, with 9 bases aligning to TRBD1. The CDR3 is CASSLPGQGGSQPQHF. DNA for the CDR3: TGTGCCAGTAGTCTTCCGGGACAGGGAGGAAGTCAGCCCCAGCATTTT.